This record concerns one T cell receptor beta chain sequence. Its target is not known. Using its own MiXCR run on the RT-PCR reads, TCRdb lists one record per CDR3 protein. The sample has 150,000 or so distinct CDR3 sequences, over 8.5% seen once. These data originate in a study of response to subunit inactivated influenza vaccine. Whole-study findings and limits: Only a handful of new T cells, the authors suggested, are recruited with each seasonal influenza vaccination.

This CDR3 contains 15 residues. The junction had 11 bases not matched to a gene; V was cut back by 4 bases and J by 9 bases. Germline loops: CDR1 LGHDT, CDR2 YNNKEL (reference sequence). Sequencing was performed on CD8+ T cells sorted from PBMCs, taken about 24 months after vaccination. The TCR sequence derives from a man between 50 and 69 years old who received an inactivated influenza vaccine. This rearrangement joins TRBV3-1 to TRBJ2-1; 8 nucleotides agree with TRBD2. The CDR3 region is CASSLLGSGTSEQFF. In nucleotides, the CDR3 is TGTGCCAGCAGCCTCCTGGGTAGCGGGACGAGTGAGCAGTTCTTC.